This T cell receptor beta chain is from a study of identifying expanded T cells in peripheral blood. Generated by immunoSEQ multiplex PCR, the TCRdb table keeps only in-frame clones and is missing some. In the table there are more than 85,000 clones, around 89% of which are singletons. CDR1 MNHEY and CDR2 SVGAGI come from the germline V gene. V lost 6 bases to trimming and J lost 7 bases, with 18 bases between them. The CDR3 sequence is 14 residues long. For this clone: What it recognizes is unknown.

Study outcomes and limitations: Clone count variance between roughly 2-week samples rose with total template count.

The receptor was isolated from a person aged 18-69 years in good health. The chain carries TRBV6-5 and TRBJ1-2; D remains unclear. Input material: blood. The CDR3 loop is CASSLPSRVGGYTF. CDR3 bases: TGTGCCAGCAGCCTCCCTTCAAGGGTGGGTGGCTACACCTTC.